This TCR beta chain was retrieved from a study of cytomegalovirus exposure and HLA in healthy donors. Primers included in the PCR were 60 Vbeta and 13 Jbeta primers. Produced via immunoSEQ multiplex PCR; TCRdb's table is partial and in-frame only. The sample contains 85,000 to 95,000 clones, more than 75% of which appear only once. Study-level points and caveats: A later analysis linked a missense DCLRE1C variant to TCR beta V- and J-gene trimming.

In this sample, this clone turned up once. Its antigen is unidentified. The CDR3 extends over 13 amino acids. Deletions cut 3 bases from V and 3 bases from J, with 9 bases between. Germline-derived CDR1 and CDR2 are MDHEN and SYDVKM. The clonotype comes from a man younger than 40 in good health and CMV-seropositive. The sample consisted of PBMCs. The chain combines TRBV28 with TRBJ2-7; D is unclear. The CDR3 DNA is TGTGCCAGCAGTTTTGGCAGAGGCTACGAGCAGTACTTC. Residues: CASSFGRGYEQYF.